This T cell receptor beta chain was found in a study of T cell responses to AZD1222 COVID-19 vaccine. This CDR3 spans 13 amino acids. The germline gives CDR1 MNHEY, CDR2 SVGAGI. Trimming took off 7 bases at V and 0 bases at J, with 9 bases between the two ends. Overall study results and limits: As reported, nearly half of all spike-specific TCRs target variant regions that are unmutated. Donors were mostly white British, more females; clonal diversity possibly underestimated.

Generated by immunoSEQ multiplex PCR, the TCRdb table keeps only in-frame clones and is missing some. The data hold roughly 120,000 clones, with 88% observed a single time. As to this clone: Antigen unknown.

Specimen: peripheral blood, collected on day 0 of AZD1222 vaccination. The genes are TRBV6-5 and TRBJ1-2; D call uncertain. This TCR was recovered from an adult in good health. CDR3 DNA: TGTGCCAGCACCATGGGAGCTAACTATGGCTACACCTTC. Amino acids: CASTMGANYGYTF.